The clone carrying this TCR beta chain was detected a few times. The PCR made use of 60 Vbeta and 13 Jbeta primers. Clones were sequenced by immunoSEQ multiplex PCR, and TCRdb holds only the in-frame ones, with some missing. The sample yields 100,000 or so clones, nearly 80% seen once. This specimen comes from a study of cytomegalovirus exposure and HLA in healthy donors. The CDR3 runs to 15 residues. Germline V gene sequence: CDR1 SGHRS, CDR2 YFSETQ. The V end lost 0 bases, the J end lost 1 base, and 10 bases lay between the germline ends. This clonotype was obtained from a woman in her thirties or forties in good health and CMV-seropositive. The chain carries TRBV5-1 and TRBJ1-1; D is perhaps TRBD1 (5 bases). Sequencing input: PBMCs. CDR3 nucleotide sequence: TGCGCCAGCAGCTTGGTATCCGGGGGGAACACTGAAGCTTTCTTT. Its translation is CASSLVSGGNTEAFF.